This T cell receptor beta chain derives from a study of blood T cell dynamics during melanoma immunotherapy (TCRdb year 2020). For context, the study as a whole: All patients had metastatic melanoma and were given first-line pembrolizumab or nivolumab plus ipilimumab as standard of care in the United Kingdom. Consecutive patients formed a training cohort, and a further independent group of patients from the same centre was pooled into an external validation set. To find early correlates of response, the study profiled the peripheral T cell receptor repertoires of patients with metastatic melanoma both before and after one cycle of checkpoint inhibitor therapy. The full study reports these points: The study was unable to establish whether the T cell clones driving the repertoire changes were melanoma-specific or instead reflected general immune activation. The relatively small sample size was recognized as a factor that could limit how well the results generalize. Unlike progressors, patients who went on to achieve disease control showed a bifurcated reorganization of the PBMC repertoire at W3, with either increased clonality or increased diversity.

The CDR3 spans 18 residues, from the cysteine through the phenylalanine. The DNA shown is the 54-base CDR3, in frame from base 1. Trimming leaves V shorter by 5 bases and J shorter by 3 bases, with the junction holding 12 bases beyond the gene matches. CDR1 and CDR2, per the germline V gene, are SGHTA and FQGNSA. The intended sense of this specimen's time point label: week 3, after first cycle of checkpoint inhibitor. Blood was sampled before treatment (T0) and at week 3 (W3), after the first cycle of checkpoint blockade. Except for a couple of patients with rapid clinical progression, response was assessed 12 weeks after the first infusion by RECIST 1.1; disease control meant complete response, partial response or stable disease. Patients were excluded for prior systemic cancer treatment, concomitant immunosuppressant therapy or synchronous other active malignancies. Bulk PBMC and plasma cell-free DNA were both sequenced for TCR beta so that circulating cells and T cell turnover could be tracked. PBMC were isolated from blood with Lymphoprep and SepMate tubes, followed by red cell lysis. QIAamp DNA Blood Mini kits were used to extract DNA from both PBMC and sorted T cell subsets.

Comment on this clone: The clone's antigen remains unknown. Per-nucleotide qualities are absent, and no much larger clonotype sits a single base away.

Every bulk PBMC sample had a fixed 350 ng of DNA loaded. TCR beta CDR3 sequences were amplified from genomic DNA with the immunoSEQ TCRb Assay kit following manufacturer instructions. The KAPA Library Quantification Kit for Illumina platforms was used to quantify pooled libraries by qPCR. Pooled libraries were clustered at roughly 0.55-1.1 pM and sequenced on an Illumina NextSeq 500. The published analysis was carried out like this. TCR data were analyzed with immunoSEQ ANALYZER and the R LymphoSeq package. A rearrangement efficiency score was calculated as productive divided by the sum of productive and non-productive CDR3 sequences. Within each patient, timepoints were compared pairwise for clonality, measured with the Gini coefficient, and for diversity, measured with the Renyi index at alpha=1. Clonal relatedness, based on an edit distance of 3, and repertoire similarity, based on the Bhattacharyya coefficient, were both computed in LymphoSeq. To classify response, a linear discriminant analysis based on week-3 changes in clonality and diversity was built using the R MASS and caret packages. Drawn from immuneACCESS, this table holds only the in-frame rearrangements with V and J called that TCRdb kept. Clones are partly lost; checked studies trace under half to an unresolved V gene and leave the rest unexplained. V and J calls and clone size are those listed in that table; D and trimming were worked out from the DNA. This sample has a few thousand clones in its table, and about four fifths of those were observed once. The ten most abundant clones make up approximately 30% of the sample.

The V and J genes are TRBV7-2 and TRBJ2-7; 14 central nucleotides agree with TRBD2. The sample was blood, taken from a patient treated with checkpoint blockade. This receptor was taken from a human donor with melanoma. The DNA reads as follows: TGTGCCAGCAGCACGACCGGACTAGCGGGAGGTGGGTACTACGAGCAGTACTTC. Translation gives CASSTTGLAGGGYYEQYF. The entire variable domain, with the stretches around the CDR3 drawn from the reference TRBV7-2 and TRBJ2-7 proteins, is GAGVSQSPSNKVTEKGKDVELRCDPISGHTALYWYRQSLGQGLEFLIYFQGNSAPDKSGLPSDRFSAERTGGSVSTLTIQRTQQEDSAVYLCASSTTGLAGGGYYEQYFGPGTRLTVT.